This T cell receptor beta chain originates from a study of long-term antiretroviral therapy in people with HIV. Study conclusions and caveats: Gathering of blood took place between the mid-2000s and the late 2010s, possibly under older ART regimens. Pre-ART clonal expansions dominated every time point's repertoire. HIV repertoires had narrower CDR3 length ranges than controls.

CDR1 and CDR2 (germline): SGHRS, YFSETQ. The CDR3 runs 15 residues. V was clipped by 4 bases and J by 0 bases, with 13 bases between them. It was version v3.0 of the immunoSEQ assay that was run at survey level. This table comes from immunoSEQ multiplex PCR, and its TCRdb copy is limited to in-frame clones, with some not included. Counted here are about 35,000 clones, 90% to 95% occurring once; the ten biggest clones make up roughly 4%. Every donor had one or more pre-ART and two or more post-ART PBMC samples. For this clone: The antigen is unknown.

This chain joins TRBV5-1 and TRBJ1-2, with D possibly TRBD1 on 6 matching bases. This receptor was identified in a woman in her forties or fifties with HIV. The source was unsorted PBMCs, collected 4.1 years after starting antiretroviral therapy. CDR3 loop: CASSPRQEANYGYTF. The CDR3 nucleotides are TGCGCCAGCAGCCCGAGACAGGAAGCTAACTATGGCTACACCTTC.